Following are 11 T cell receptor beta chains from one sample sequenced in a study of blood T cell repertoires in COVID-19 (dated by TCRdb to the early 2020s). Preparation of the library involved the immunoSEQ multiplex PCR assay. TCRdb re-hosts the immuneACCESS table, in-frame sequences only. Its copies lack some clones; in the studies checked, an unresolved V gene accounts for under half of them, and the cause for the rest is not known. The sample table lists 280,000 or so clones, less than 90% of them with a count of one. More than 10% of the sample goes to the ten largest clones. Source material: peripheral blood. These receptors originate from a human donor in a cohort sampled during active COVID-19.

This clone appeared once. J is TRBJ1-4 and V is TRBV30; D is ambiguous. Looked up from germline, CDR1 is GTSNPN and CDR2 is SVGIG (reference sequence). Between the trimmed V and J ends, which lost 3 bases and 4 bases, there was a span of 12 bases. The CDR3 sequence is 14 residues long. CDR3: CAWSGGLINEKLFF. CDR3 sequence (DNA): TGTGCCTGGAGCGGTGGACTGATTAATGAAAAACTGTTTTTT.

V is TRBV19 and J is TRBJ2-7; 16 bases are shared with TRBD2. CDR1 is LNHDA and CDR2 is SQIVND in the germline V gene (reference sequence). CDR3 length: 19 amino acids. Trimming took 7 bases from V and 4 from J; bases not matched to a gene: 16. The chain's CDR3 is CASKTPGLAGGPGRYEQYF. The CDR3 DNA reads as TGTGCCAGTAAAACACCGGGACTAGCGGGAGGGCCTGGACGGTACGAGCAGTACTTC.

The rearrangement links TRBV10-3 to TRBJ2-7; TRBD1 matches at 9 bases. Losses at the gene ends were 3 bases for V and 4 bases for J; bases not matched to a gene: 7. CDR1 and CDR2 from the germline V gene are ENHRY and SYGVKD. The CDR3 length is 15 residues. This CDR3 reads CAISEQRTGAYEQYF. In DNA, the CDR3 is TGTGCCATCAGTGAACAGCGGACAGGGGCTTACGAGCAGTACTTC.

The CDR3 bases are TGTGCCAGCAGCTTGGGGGCGACAGCGGGTAACTATGGCTACACCTTC. Its translation is CASSLGATAGNYGYTF. This rearrangement joins TRBV5-5 to TRBJ1-2, with D possibly being TRBD1 (5 bases). V was shortened by 0 bases and J by 1 base, with 13 bases between the two germline ends. This CDR3 region has 16 residues. The germline V gene has CDR1 SGHKS and CDR2 YYEKEE (reference sequence).

This clone turned up a few times. This chain links TRBV9 with TRBJ1-3; maybe TRBD1 (6 bases). The CDR3 sequence is 14 residues long. The germline V and J ends were trimmed by 0 bases and 8 bases, with 12 bases remaining between them. Germline V lookup: CDR1 SGDLS, CDR2 YYNGEE. The CDR3 sequence is CASSVDQGKDTIYF. CDR3 bases: TGTGCCAGCAGCGTAGACCAGGGGAAAGACACCATATATTTT. Supplemented by reference TRBV9 and TRBJ1-3, the full variable domain reads DSGVTQTPKHLITATGQRVTLRCSPRSGDLSVYWYQQSLDQGLQFLIQYYNGEERAKGNILERFSAQQFPDLHSELNLSSLELGDSALYFCASSVDQGKDTIYFGEGSWLTVV.

This clone was counted ten times or more. The chain recombines TRBV10-2 with TRBJ2-7; 11 bases fit TRBD2. Germline V gene data show CDR1 as WSHSY and CDR2 as SAAADI. Unmatched junction bases numbered 2, after V lost 4 bases and J lost 3 bases. CDR3 length: 14 residues. For the CDR3, the DNA is TGCGCCAGCAGTGGGGGACTAGCGGTCTACGAGCAGTACTTC. Residues: CASSGGLAVYEQYF.

The chain employs TRBV7-8 and TRBJ2-7, with 13 positions matching TRBD2. The CDR3 runs 17 residues. The V gene end was trimmed by 0 bases and the J gene end by 5 bases; junction bases not matched to a gene: 7. CDR1 SGHVS and CDR2 FQNEAQ come from the germline V gene. As DNA, the CDR3 is TGTGCCAGCAGCTTAGCGGTATGGACTAGCGGGAGCCACGAGCAGTACTTC. It translates to CASSLAVWTSGSHEQYF.

This rearrangement joins TRBV10-3 to TRBJ1-2; TRBD1 matches at 12 bases. After removal of 5 bases from V and 7 bases from J, the junction contained 5 bases not matched to a gene. The CDR3 contains 14 residues. Germline V lookup: CDR1 ENHRY, CDR2 SYGVKD. CDR3 residues: CAISPGQGASGYTF. For the CDR3, the DNA is TGTGCCATCAGTCCGGGACAGGGGGCTTCTGGCTACACCTTC.

This CDR3 reads CASSLREGETQYF. The CDR3 DNA sequence: TGTGCCAGCTCACTACGGGAAGGGGAGACCCAGTACTTC. V is TRBV18 and J is TRBJ2-5; a weak D match, TRBD2 (5 bases). The CDR3 extends over 13 amino acids. V was shortened by 4 bases and J by 5 bases, with 11 bases between the two germline ends. Germline CDR1 and CDR2: KGHSH and LQKENI.

The chain couples TRBV15 to TRBJ1-6; D unclear. V dropped 8 bases and J dropped 10 bases, with 12 bases sitting between them. Germline V gene data show CDR1 as LNHNV and CDR2 as YYDKDF (reference sequence). The CDR3 has 12 residues. This CDR3 is CATRKGDSPLHF. The CDR3 DNA sequence: TGTGCCACCCGGAAGGGAGACTCACCCCTCCACTTT.

This chain joins TRBV7-9 and TRBJ1-2; D ambiguous. CDR3 length: 14 residues. V shed 5 bases and J shed 7 bases, with 17 bases lying between them. Germline V lookup: CDR1 SEHNR, CDR2 FQNEAQ (reference sequence). The CDR3 DNA follows: TGTGCCAGCAGCCCTAGGAGCCGACTGTTTGGCTACACCTTC. Residues: CASSPRSRLFGYTF. The variable domain in full, with the rest retrieved from reference TRBV7-9 and TRBJ1-2, is DTGVSQNPRHKITKRGQNVTFRCDPISEHNRLYWYRQTLGQGPEFLTYFQNEAQLEKSRLLSDRFSAERPKGSFSTLEIQRTEQGDSAMYLCASSPRSRLFGYTFGSGTRLTVV.